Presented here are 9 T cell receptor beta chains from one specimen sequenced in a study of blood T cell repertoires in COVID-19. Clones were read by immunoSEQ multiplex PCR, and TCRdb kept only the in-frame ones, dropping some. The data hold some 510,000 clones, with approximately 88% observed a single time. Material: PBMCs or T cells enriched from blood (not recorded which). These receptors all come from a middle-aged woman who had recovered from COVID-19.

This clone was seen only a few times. CDR3 in amino acids: CASSNNIRQPQHF. CDR3 coding DNA: TGTGCCAGCAGTAACAATATTCGTCAGCCCCAGCATTTT. This rearrangement joins TRBV2 to TRBJ1-5; D gene uncertain. The V end was cut by 5 bases, the J end by 6 bases, with 11 bases between. This CDR3 is 13 amino acids long. Germline V gene sequence: CDR1 SNHLY, CDR2 FYNNEI.

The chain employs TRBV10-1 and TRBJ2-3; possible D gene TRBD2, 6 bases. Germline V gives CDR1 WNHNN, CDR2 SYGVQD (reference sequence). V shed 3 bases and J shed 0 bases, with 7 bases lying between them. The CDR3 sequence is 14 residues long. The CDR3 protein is CASSDGTSTDTQYF. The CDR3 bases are TGCGCCAGCAGTGATGGGACTAGCACAGATACGCAGTATTTT.

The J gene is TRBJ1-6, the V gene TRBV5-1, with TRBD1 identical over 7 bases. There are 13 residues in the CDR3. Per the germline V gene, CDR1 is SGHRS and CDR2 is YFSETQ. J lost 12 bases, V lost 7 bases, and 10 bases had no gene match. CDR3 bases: TGCGCCAGCCTGATCCGGGACAGAGGACCCCTCCACTTT. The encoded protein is CASLIRDRGPLHF.

Here the CDR3 reads CAISFRDSYGYTF. In DNA, the CDR3 is TGTGCCATCAGTTTCCGGGACAGCTATGGCTACACCTTC. The V and J genes are TRBV10-3 and TRBJ1-2; 7 bases fit TRBD1. Unmatched junction bases numbered 4, after V lost 5 bases and J lost 4 bases. The CDR3 covers 13 residues. Germline lookup yields CDR1 ENHRY and CDR2 SYGVKD.

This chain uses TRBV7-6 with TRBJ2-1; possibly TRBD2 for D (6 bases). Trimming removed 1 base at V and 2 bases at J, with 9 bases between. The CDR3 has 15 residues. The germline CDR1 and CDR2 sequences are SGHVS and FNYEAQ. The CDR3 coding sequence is TGTGCCAGCAGCTTAGTTGCGGGAACCTACAATGAGCAGTTCTTC. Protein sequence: CASSLVAGTYNEQFF.

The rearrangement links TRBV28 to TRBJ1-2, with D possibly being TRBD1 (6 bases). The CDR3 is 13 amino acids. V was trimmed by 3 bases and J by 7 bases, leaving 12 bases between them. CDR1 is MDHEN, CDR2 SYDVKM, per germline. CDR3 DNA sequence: TGTGCCAGCAGTTTCTGGGGGGGCCCTGGCTACACCTTC. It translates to CASSFWGGPGYTF.

The CDR3 reads CATSDRGDSSGNTIYF. The CDR3 nucleotides read TGTGCCACCAGCGACAGGGGGGACAGCTCTGGAAACACCATATATTTT. The chain employs TRBV15 and TRBJ1-3; 9 bases fit TRBD1. The CDR3 sequence is 16 residues long. The V segment lost 5 bases and the J segment 0 bases; nucleotides outside the gene matches: 5. Germline V CDR1 and CDR2: LNHNV, YYDKDF (reference sequence).

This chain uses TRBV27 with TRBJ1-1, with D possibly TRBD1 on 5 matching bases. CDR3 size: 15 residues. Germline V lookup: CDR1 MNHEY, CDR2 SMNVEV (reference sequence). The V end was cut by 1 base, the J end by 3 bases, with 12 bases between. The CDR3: CASSLYGQGYTEAFF. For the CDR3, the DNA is TGTGCCAGCAGTTTATACGGGCAGGGATACACTGAAGCTTTCTTT.

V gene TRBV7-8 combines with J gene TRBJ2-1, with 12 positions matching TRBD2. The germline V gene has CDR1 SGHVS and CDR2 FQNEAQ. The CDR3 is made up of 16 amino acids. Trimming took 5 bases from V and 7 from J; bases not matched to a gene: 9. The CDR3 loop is CASSHLAGGPMNEQFF. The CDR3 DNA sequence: TGTGCCAGCAGCCACCTAGCGGGAGGGCCTATGAATGAGCAGTTCTTC.